These T cell receptor beta chains were read from a single sample in a study of identifying expanded T cells in peripheral blood. Only in-frame clones appear in the TCRdb table, and some are missing; sequencing was by immunoSEQ multiplex PCR. Found here are approximately 110,000 clones, about 89% of them singletons; the top ten hold less than 20%. Sequencing was carried out using blood. The receptors come from a person between 18 and 75 years old in good health. Each CDR3 is given without its conserved first and last residue. Each record gives: V gene, J gene, CDR3 protein.

>TRBV6-5|TRBJ2-5
ASSSDSFQETQY
>TRBV7-9|TRBJ1-3
ASSFLPWSSGNTIY
>TRBV4-2|TRBJ1-2
ASSQQDYGYT
>TRBV9|TRBJ2-3
ASSVGLRPSTDTQY
>TRBV9|TRBJ2-3
ASSVGGGEATDTQY
>TRBV6-5|TRBJ1-1
ASSYSEGGVTEAF
>TRBV10-3|TRBJ1-1
AISESSGVDTEAF
>TRBV5-1|TRBJ2-3
ASMGLAGEDTQY
>TRBV7-9|TRBJ2-7
ASSLDRVGEQY
>TRBV20-1|TRBJ2-7
SARDGGSLA
>TRBV5-1|TRBJ1-4
ASSRTGLNEKLF
>TRBV25-1|TRBJ2-5
ASSERLAGGRTQY
>TRBV6-6|TRBJ2-5
ASSYSGGKGGETQY
>TRBV4-3|TRBJ1-1
ASSQTAGAWNTEAF
>TRBV27|TRBJ1-2
ASRRRVELGGYT
>TRBV5-8|TRBJ2-1
ASSGGGNEQF
>TRBV7-2|TRBJ2-1
ASSFGLAGGLEQF
>TRBV5-6|TRBJ2-1
ASSPGYNEQF
>TRBV18|TRBJ2-7
ASSAGQALYEQY
>TRBV18|TRBJ2-2
ASSLQGTGELF
>TRBV6-6|TRBJ1-1
ASSRAGTGDTEAF
>TRBV7-8|TRBJ2-3
ASSFISPDTQY
>TRBV7-2|TRBJ1-2
ASSLEILAGGYT
>TRBV7-9|TRBJ1-6
ASSLPGTGRNSPLH
>TRBV7-8|TRBJ1-2
ASSSPGLNYGYT
>TRBV5-1|TRBJ2-5
ASSLSGTLQETQY
>TRBV15|TRBJ1-5
ATSRDRGGLNSNQPQH
>TRBV13|TRBJ2-7
ASSLIRETYEQY
>TRBV10-3|TRBJ2-1
AISESPEYNEQF
>TRBV6-5|TRBJ1-3
ASSYSTVTGNTIY
>TRBV7-2|TRBJ2-1
ASSRLRDSQF
>TRBV11-2|TRBJ2-3
ASSLEVGTGADTQY
>TRBV4-2|TRBJ2-1
ASSQLGEQF
>TRBV4-1|TRBJ1-5
ASSQAQLNQPQH
>TRBV19|TRBJ2-2
ASSRTGGAAGELF
>TRBV18|TRBJ2-3
ASSPGDNTQY
>TRBV7-2|TRBJ2-3
ASSSGGAGDTQY
>TRBV27|TRBJ2-7
ASSLGYGPSDMRYEQY
>TRBV18|TRBJ1-6
ASSPGQYNSPLH
>TRBV7-8|TRBJ2-2
ASTSPLAGMRNGELF
>TRBV19|TRBJ1-4
ASSSHPGQGASGEKLF
>TRBV5-4|TRBJ2-7
ASSSAAGPYEQY
>TRBV18|TRBJ1-1
ASSLYRRWSLNTEAF
>TRBV12-2|TRBJ1-5
ASRLALGRATLKSNQPQH
>TRBV19|TRBJ1-1
ASSISAGGGTEAF
>TRBV4-1|TRBJ2-7
ASSQAGTAPYEQY
>TRBV6-5|TRBJ1-4
ASRAGQGEKLF